This TCR beta chain was documented in a study of early stage breast cancer tumors. The study, taken as a whole, reports: Commonly generated sequences made up most enriched TCRB sequences shared between patients. Tumors had approximately 2.4-fold higher T cell density than normal breast.

Data came from immunoSEQ multiplex PCR; TCRdb stores just in-frame clones and leaves some out. The sample holds 69,000 or so clones, 65% to 85% seen once. Notes on this clone: Its target is unknown.

The CDR3 is made up of 13 amino acids. Trimming left V 3 bases short and J 7 bases short, with 9 bases between. The germline CDR1 and CDR2 sequences are KGHSH and LQKENI. The sequence was collected from a person aged 35-55 years with breast cancer. Source material: blood. The J gene is TRBJ2-2, the V gene TRBV18; D is undetermined. CDR3 amino acids: CASSPDPDGELFF. The CDR3 nucleotides read TGTGCCAGCTCACCCGACCCTGACGGGGAGCTGTTTTTT.